This T cell receptor (beta chain) emerged from a study of T cells after yellow fever vaccination (dated by TCRdb to about 2019). In the study overall: The SMART-Seq v4 Ultra Low Input RNA kit was used to prepare libraries from fractions with low cell numbers. Blood samples were taken at several timepoints before and after primary and secondary immunization, and bulk PBMC replicates and cell subsets were isolated. Two healthy male donors, one aged 18 to 30 and one aged 30 to 40 years, were included in the cohort. To follow T-cell clones before and after both primary and booster YFV17D yellow fever vaccination, bulk TCR alpha and beta repertoires underwent longitudinal sequencing.

This specimen's treatment or condition label, per the study, means: live attenuated yellow fever vaccine strain. At each blood-draw timepoint, two biological replicates of bulk PBMCs were collected. A standard Ficoll-Paque protocol was used to isolate PBMCs from peripheral blood. TriZol was used to extract RNA from bulk PBMCs, CD4 and CD8 fractions, and dextramer-positive and dextramer-negative fractions. Spanning cysteine to phenylalanine, the CDR3 consists of 12 amino acids. Kept here is only the CDR3 DNA, which spans 36 bases and is read in frame from base 1. V loses 8 bases of germline sequence and J loses 0 bases, and the interval between the two ends is 7 bases. Paper-wide results and their limitations: A small fraction of clonotypes appeared in both the CD4 and CD8 compartments, likely as a result of convergent recombination. Compared with the primary T-cell response, the secondary T-cell response was faster but weaker, reaching its peak on day 5 rather than on day 15. After the booster, most clones that had expanded after primary vaccination were detected again (nearly 97% of CD4 and around 88% of CD8), suggesting broad maintenance of memory. Computational filtering was required because FACS-sorted repertoires could contain abundant contaminating clonotypes from the bulk population. The study included only two donors, which limits how far the findings can be generalized.

TCR cDNA was synthesized by 5'RACE template switching, which introduced a universal primer site and unique molecular identifiers. Priming for cDNA synthesis came from both the TCR alpha and TCR beta constant segments. Library amplification involved two PCR steps, and the second step added sample barcodes and sequencing adapters. Sequencing of libraries was done on Illumina HiSeq 2500 (2x100 bp) or NovaSeq (2x150 bp). The authors' pipeline ran thus. Reads were demultiplexed and collapsed into UMI consensus sequences with MIGEC, and V(D)J alignment was performed with MiXCR. Vaccine-responding clonotypes were identified with edgeR using replicate PBMC samples, with FDR below 0.01 and a log2 fold change above 5 up to day 15 being required. Bulk clonotypes were assigned CD4 or CD8 identity according to which sequenced CD4 or CD8 repertoire held them at higher abundance. TCRdb passed the public sequencing reads through fastp at Q25 and MiXCR, retaining productive beta sequences. For every CDR3 protein sequence, its rows merge into one entry that carries the most common genes and DNA. It is TCRdb's table, rather than the study itself, that gives the V and J calls and clone size. This sample holds around 530,000 distinct CDR3 sequences; 17% were observed only once. 15% to 20% of the sample is taken by the ten largest.

Note on this clonotype: Its antigen remains unidentified. The sample holds no much larger clone one base away, and base qualities are not on file.

The sample in question was PBMCs, obtained 5 days after the first yellow fever vaccination. The chain is encoded by TRBV12-3 or TRBV12-4 joined to TRBJ1-1; the D gene identity is not certain. The clonotype was recovered from a man between 18 and 29 years old who received the YFV17D yellow fever vaccine. In nucleotides, the sequence is TGTGCCAGCTGTGGGATGAACACTGAAGCTTTCTTT. This encodes CASCGMNTEAFF.